There are many counts of the clone carrying this T cell receptor beta chain. No antigen is known for it. TCRdb used MiXCR to reprocess the reads, holding one entry per CDR3 protein. The profile shows about 830,000 distinct CDR3 sequences, 32% of them singletons. These data come from a study of T cell repertoires in cytomegalovirus infection. Study as a whole: Both CMV infection and a matching HLA type were indicated by public TCR beta signatures.

CDR3 length: 14 residues. V lost 3 bases and J 4 bases, leaving 11 bases between the germline ends. Per the germline V gene, CDR1 is SGHVS and CDR2 is FNYEAQ. Broader study findings: Frequencies of public TCR beta families were cumulated, and this identified carriers of CMV plus the relevant HLA.

The chain joins TRBV7-6 to TRBJ2-3, with D perhaps being TRBD1 or TRBD2 (5 bases each). The specimen comprised cultured CD8+ T cells from PBMCs, sampled from culture after CMV antigen stimulation. This clonotype was sampled from a human donor in good health (CMV status not recorded). Some clones in this sample may be carry-over from other donors' samples. This chain's CDR3 is CASSLSGASDTQYF. The DNA of the CDR3 is TGTGCCAGCAGCTTGTCCGGGGCCTCAGATACGCAGTATTTT.